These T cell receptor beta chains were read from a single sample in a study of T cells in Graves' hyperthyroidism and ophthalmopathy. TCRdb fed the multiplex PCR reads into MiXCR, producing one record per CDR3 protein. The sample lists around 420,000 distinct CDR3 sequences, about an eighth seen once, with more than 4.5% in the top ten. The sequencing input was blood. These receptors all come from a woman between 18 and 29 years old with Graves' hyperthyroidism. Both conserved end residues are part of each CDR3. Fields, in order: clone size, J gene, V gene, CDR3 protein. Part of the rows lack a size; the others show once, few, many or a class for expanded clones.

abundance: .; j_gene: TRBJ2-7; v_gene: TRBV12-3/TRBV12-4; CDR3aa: CASSYGTPITYEQYF
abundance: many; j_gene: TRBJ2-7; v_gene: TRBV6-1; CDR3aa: CASSRQGWEQYF
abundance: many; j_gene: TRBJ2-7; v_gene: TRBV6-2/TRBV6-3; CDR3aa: CASQWRTSGTYEQYF
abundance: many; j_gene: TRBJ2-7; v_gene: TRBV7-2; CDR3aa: CASSLAGTGDYEQYF
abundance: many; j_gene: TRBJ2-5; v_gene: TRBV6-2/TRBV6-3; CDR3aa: CASTQGPGVVGRETQYF
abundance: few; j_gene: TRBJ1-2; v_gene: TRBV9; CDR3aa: CASSRMGLYGYTF
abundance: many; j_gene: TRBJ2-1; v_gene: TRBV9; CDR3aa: CASSVDFEQFF
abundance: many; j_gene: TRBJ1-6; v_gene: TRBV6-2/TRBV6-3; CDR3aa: CASRPGQSSGSYNSPLHF
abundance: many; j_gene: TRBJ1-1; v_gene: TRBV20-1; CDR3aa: CSARVTGTGAYTEAFF
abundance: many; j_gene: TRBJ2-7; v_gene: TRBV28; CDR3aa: CASVSYEQYF
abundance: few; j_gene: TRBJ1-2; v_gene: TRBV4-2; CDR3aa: CASSQEQGLNYGYTF
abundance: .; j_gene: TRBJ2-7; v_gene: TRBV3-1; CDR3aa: CASSQGSAGSHF
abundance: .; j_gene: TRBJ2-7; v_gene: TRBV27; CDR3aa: CASRCTGGIYEQYF
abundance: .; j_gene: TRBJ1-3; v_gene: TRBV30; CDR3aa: CAWSGTVRNTIYF
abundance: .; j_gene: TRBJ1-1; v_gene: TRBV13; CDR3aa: CASSVRGQGAFF
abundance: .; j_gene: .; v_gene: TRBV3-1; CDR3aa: CASSQGGGTQFF
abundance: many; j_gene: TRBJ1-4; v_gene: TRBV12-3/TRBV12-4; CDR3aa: CASSPTGGNEKLFF
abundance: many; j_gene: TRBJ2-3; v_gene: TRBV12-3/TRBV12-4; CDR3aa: CASSQDRAHTDTQYF
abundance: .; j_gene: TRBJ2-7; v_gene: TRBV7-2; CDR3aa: CASSLSAGPLEQYF
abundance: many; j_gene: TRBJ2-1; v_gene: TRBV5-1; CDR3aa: CASSKEVAGTYGDEQFF
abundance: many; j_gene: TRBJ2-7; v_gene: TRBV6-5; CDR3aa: CASSYSRDRDSYEQYF
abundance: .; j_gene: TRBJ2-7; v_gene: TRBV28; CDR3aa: CASRQTSGRAYEQYF
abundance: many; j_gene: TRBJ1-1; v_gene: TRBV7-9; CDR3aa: CASSPTGLFLNTEAFF
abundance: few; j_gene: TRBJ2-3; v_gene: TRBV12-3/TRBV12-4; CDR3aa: CASSLEQGASTDTQYF
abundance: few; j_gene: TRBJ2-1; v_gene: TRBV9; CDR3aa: CASSGTGTYNEQFF
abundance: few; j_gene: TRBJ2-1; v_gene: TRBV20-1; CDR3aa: CSARGGGFYNEQFF
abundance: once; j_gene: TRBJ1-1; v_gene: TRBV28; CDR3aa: CASKTGMNTEAFF
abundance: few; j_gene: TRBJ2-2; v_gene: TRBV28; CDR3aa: CASLAGGNTGELFF
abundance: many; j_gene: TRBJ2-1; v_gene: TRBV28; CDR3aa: CASSPLTGTRRNEQFF
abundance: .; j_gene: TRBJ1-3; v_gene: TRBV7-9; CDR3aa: CASSLAGGGRAGNTIYF
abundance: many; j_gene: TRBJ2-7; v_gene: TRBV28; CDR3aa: CASSKSSTGRYEQYF
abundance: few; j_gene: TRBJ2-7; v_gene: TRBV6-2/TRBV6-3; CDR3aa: CASTRTEYYEQYF
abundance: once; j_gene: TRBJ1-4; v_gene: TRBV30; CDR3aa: CAWSLGKGEKLFF
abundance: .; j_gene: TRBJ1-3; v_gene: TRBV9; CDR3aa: CASSVAVSGNTIYF
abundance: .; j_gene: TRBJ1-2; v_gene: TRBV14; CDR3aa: CASSQAGTGTGGYTF
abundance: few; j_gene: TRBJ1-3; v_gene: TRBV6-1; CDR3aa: CASTRMSSGNTIYF
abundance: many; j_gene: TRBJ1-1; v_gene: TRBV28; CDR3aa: CASSLFGGDTEAFF
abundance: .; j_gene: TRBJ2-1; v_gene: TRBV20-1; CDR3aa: CSASSSGSYSYNKQFF
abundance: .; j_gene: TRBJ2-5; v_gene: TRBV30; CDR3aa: CASIAGGRETQYF
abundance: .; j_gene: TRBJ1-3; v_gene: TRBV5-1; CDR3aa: CASTDGSSGNTIYF
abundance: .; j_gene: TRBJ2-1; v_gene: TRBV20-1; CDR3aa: CSAIPSGGYNRQFF
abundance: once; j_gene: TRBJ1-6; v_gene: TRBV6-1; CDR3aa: CASSELGQPPLHF
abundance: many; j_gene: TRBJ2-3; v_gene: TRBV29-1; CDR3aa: CSVEFSGDRAPDTQYF
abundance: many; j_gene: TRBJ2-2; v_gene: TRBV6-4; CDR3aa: CASSTSNTGELFF
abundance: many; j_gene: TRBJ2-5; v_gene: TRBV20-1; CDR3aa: CSAGTSVRETQYF
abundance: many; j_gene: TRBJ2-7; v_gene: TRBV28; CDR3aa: CASSPGQTPYEQYF